These 24 T cell receptor beta chains share one sample of origin, sequenced in a study of cytomegalovirus exposure and HLA in healthy donors. The PCR was carried out with 60 Vbeta primers and 13 Jbeta primers. Profiled with immunoSEQ multiplex PCR; TCRdb holds only in-frame clones, not every one. The repertoire holds 150,000 to 200,000 clones, with roughly four fifths as singletons. Sequenced: PBMCs. These receptors were taken from a female donor in good health and CMV-seronegative.

The V and J genes are TRBV29-1 and TRBJ2-1, with D possibly matching TRBD2 (5 bases). V was clipped by 5 bases and J by 8 bases, with 13 bases between them. CDR3 length equals 12 residues. Per the germline V gene, CDR1 is SQVTM and CDR2 is ANQGSEA. The CDR3 DNA sequence: TGCAGCGTTATCCTTCCCGGGGATGAGCAGTTCTTC. Translated, it gives CSVILPGDEQFF.

V usage is TRBV19 and J usage is TRBJ2-3; 9 bases map to TRBD2. The CDR3 spans 16 residues. The germline V gene has CDR1 LNHDA and CDR2 SQIVND (reference sequence). The ends lost 4 bases at V and 0 bases at J; junction bases unmatched: 5. In DNA, the CDR3 is TGTGCCAGTAGTACCGGACTAGCGACTAGCACAGATACGCAGTATTTT. This sequence encodes CASSTGLATSTDTQYF.

The J gene is TRBJ2-2, the V gene TRBV4-3; TRBD2 agrees at 9 bases. This CDR3 is built from 15 residues. With V trimmed by 1 base and J by 3 bases, 0 bases remained unmatched. The germline V gene encodes CDR1 LGHNA and CDR2 YSLEER. Here the CDR3 DNA reads TGCGCCAGCAGCCAAGGCGGGAGGGACACCGGGGAGCTGTTTTTT. It yields the protein CASSQGGRDTGELFF.

This clone has just a few counts. The CDR3 protein is CASTRAGYGYTF. The CDR3 bases are TGTGCCAGCACCCGGGCGGGATACGGCTACACCTTC. The rearrangement joins TRBV9 to TRBJ1-2; D is uncertain. V shed 6 bases and J shed 8 bases, with 14 bases lying between them. Germline V gene sequence: CDR1 SGDLS, CDR2 YYNGEE. This CDR3 region has 12 residues.

CDR3 sequence reads: CASSPRGGRVYVKNIQYF. CDR3 bases: TGTGCCAGCAGCCCCCGGGGGGGGAGGGTGTATGTCAAAAACATTCAGTACTTC. The chain joins TRBV5-4 to TRBJ2-4; 8 nucleotides line up with TRBD2. Germline loops: CDR1 SGHNT, CDR2 YYREEE (reference sequence). J gave up 3 bases and V 4 bases, and 15 bases lay outside the gene matches. The CDR3 has 18 amino acids.

This clone occurred a few times. This chain connects TRBV13 to TRBJ2-1, with 10 nucleotides matching TRBD2. The CDR3 length is 17 residues. Unmatched junction bases numbered 3, after V lost 1 base and J lost 0 bases. The germline CDR1 and CDR2 sequences are PRHDT and FYEKMQ (reference sequence). The CDR3 reads CASSLDASGSSYNEQFF. Written as DNA, the CDR3 is TGTGCCAGCAGCTTAGATGCTAGCGGGAGCTCCTACAATGAGCAGTTCTTC.

The V gene is TRBV7-3, the J gene TRBJ1-6; 7 nucleotides align to TRBD1. CDR1 SGHTA and CDR2 FQGTGA come from the germline V gene. The CDR3 extends over 14 amino acids. J gave up 8 bases and V 6 bases, and 7 bases lay outside the gene matches. Here the CDR3 reads CASSPTGADSPLHF. CDR3 bases: TGTGCCAGCAGTCCTACAGGGGCTGATTCACCCCTCCACTTT.

The V call is TRBV7-2, the J call TRBJ2-1; D possibly corresponds to TRBD2 (5 bases). This CDR3 is built from 13 residues. Germline V CDR1 and CDR2: SGHTA, FQGNSA. V lost 7 bases to trimming and J lost 5 bases, with 12 bases between them. The CDR3 here is CASTFSANNEQFF. The CDR3 region has the DNA TGTGCCAGCACCTTTAGCGCCAACAATGAGCAGTTCTTC. The full variable domain, with the rest looked up from reference TRBV7-2 and TRBJ2-1, is GAGVSQSPSNKVTEKGKDVELRCDPISGHTALYWYRQSLGQGLEFLIYFQGNSAPDKSGLPSDRFSAERTGGSVSTLTIQRTQQEDSAVYLCASTFSANNEQFFGPGTRLTVL.

The chain joins TRBV9 to TRBJ1-1, with TRBD1 matching 9 bases. The germline gives CDR1 SGDLS, CDR2 YYNGEE. The V gene end was trimmed by 3 bases and the J gene end by 1 base; junction bases not matched to a gene: 4. The CDR3 runs 15 residues. The CDR3 DNA reads TGTGCCAGCAGCGGACCGGACAGGGGGAACACTGAAGCTTTCTTT. Protein: CASSGPDRGNTEAFF. The full variable domain, its missing parts supplied by reference TRBV9 and TRBJ1-1, is DSGVTQTPKHLITATGQRVTLRCSPRSGDLSVYWYQQSLDQGLQFLIQYYNGEERAKGNILERFSAQQFPDLHSELNLSSLELGDSALYFCASSGPDRGNTEAFFGQGTRLTVV.

This clone has just a few counts. Written as DNA, the CDR3 is TGCGCCAGCAGCCCGAGGGACATCGGCTATGGCTACACCTTC. Its protein product is CASSPRDIGYGYTF. The chain is built from TRBV4-3 and TRBJ1-2; tentatively, D is TRBD1 (6 bases). V was clipped by 4 bases and J by 4 bases, with 13 bases between them. The CDR3 extends over 14 amino acids. CDR1 LGHNA and CDR2 YSLEER come from the germline V gene.

This rearrangement joins TRBV11-2 to TRBJ2-1; D not resolved. The CDR3 covers 15 residues. The V gene lost 1 base and the J gene lost 1 base, with 8 bases spanning the gap. Per germline, CDR1 SGHAT and CDR2 FQNNGV. The CDR3 is CASSLVALSYNEQFF. Written as DNA, the CDR3 is TGTGCCAGCAGCTTAGTTGCGCTGTCCTACAATGAGCAGTTCTTC.

The chain employs TRBV7-6 and TRBJ1-4; 9 bases match TRBD1. Per the germline V gene, CDR1 is SGHVS and CDR2 is FNYEAQ. This CDR3 comprises 16 residues. J gave up 1 base and V 2 bases, and 2 bases lay outside the gene matches. In nucleotides, the CDR3 is TGTGCCAGCAGCTTAAACAGGGGGCAAACTAATGAAAAACTGTTTTTT. This encodes CASSLNRGQTNEKLFF.

The chain has TRBV4-3 and TRBJ2-5; D is unclear. The tail of the sequence fits TRBJ2-7 better, so the J call may be wrong. This CDR3 contains 13 residues. Germline V gene data show CDR1 as LGHNA and CDR2 as YSLEER. CDR3 residues: CASSQDPGSEQYF. CDR3 DNA sequence: TGCGCCAGCAGCCAAGATCCCGGTAGCGAGCAGTACTTC.

The J gene is TRBJ2-3, the V gene TRBV6-5, with TRBD2 as a possible D gene (7 bases). Trimming took off 1 base at V and 4 bases at J, with 12 bases between the two ends. This CDR3 spans 15 amino acids. Germline CDR1 and CDR2: MNHEY and SVGAGI. The CDR3 DNA reads TGTGCCAGCAGTTACTGGGGGGGGCAATCAGATACGCAGTATTTT. As protein: CASSYWGGQSDTQYF.

The CDR3 region has the DNA TGTGCCAGCAGATTGACAGGGGTCGGGGAGCTGTTTTTT. Translating gives CASRLTGVGELFF. The V and J genes are TRBV6-6 and TRBJ2-2, with 8 bases aligning to TRBD1. J lost 7 bases, V lost 6 bases, and 4 bases had no gene match. The CDR3 is made up of 13 amino acids. CDR1 is MNHNY and CDR2 is SVGAGI in the germline V gene (reference sequence).

This clone was observed once. The genes are TRBV28 and TRBJ2-5; 7 bases are shared with TRBD1. Trimming at V came to 2 bases and at J to 0 bases, leaving 3 bases not matched to a gene. There are 15 residues in the CDR3. Germline CDR1 is MDHEN and CDR2 is SYDVKM. CDR3 nucleotide sequence: TGTGCCAGCAGTTTAACAGGGGCGAACCAAGAGACCCAGTACTTC. Protein product: CASSLTGANQETQYF.

The chain carries TRBV19 and TRBJ1-1, with a possible D match to TRBD1 (5 bases). The germline V gene encodes CDR1 LNHDA and CDR2 SQIVND (reference sequence). The germline V and J ends were trimmed by 1 base and 6 bases, with 9 bases remaining between them. This CDR3 region has 13 residues. The DNA for the CDR3 is TGTGCCAGTAGTATAGCCAGGGCGGCTGAAGCTTTCTTT. Translating gives CASSIARAAEAFF. Full variable domain (rest looked up from reference TRBV19 and TRBJ1-1): DGGITQSPKYLFRKEGQNVTLSCEQNLNHDAMYWYRQDPGQGLRLIYYSQIVNDFQKGDIAEGYSVSREKKESFPLTVTSAQKNPTAFYLCASSIARAAEAFFGQGTRLTVV.

The V and J genes are TRBV7-2 and TRBJ2-7, with 9 bases matching TRBD1. V shed 4 bases, J shed 3 bases, and the junction held 4 bases outside the gene matches. This CDR3 is built from 14 residues. The V gene's germline CDR1 is SGHTA and CDR2 FQGNSA. This chain's CDR3 is CASSSGTGFYEQYF. DNA for the CDR3: TGTGCCAGCAGCTCCGGGACAGGGTTCTACGAGCAGTACTTC.

CDR3 bases: TGTGCCAGTAGTATCACTAGCGGGTTCTACGAGCAGTACTTC. Its translation is CASSITSGFYEQYF. V and J are TRBV19 and TRBJ2-7; 9 nucleotides match TRBD2. CDR3 length: 14 amino acids. The trim removed 3 bases at V and 3 bases at J, leaving 3 bases unmatched. Germline V gene sequence: CDR1 LNHDA, CDR2 SQIVND (reference sequence).

The V and J genes are TRBV7-3 and TRBJ1-5, with D possibly being TRBD1 (6 bases). Trimming removed 4 bases from V and 4 bases from J, with 8 bases in between. Germline values: CDR1 SGHTA, CDR2 FQGTGA. The CDR3 is 13 amino acids. The CDR3 nucleotides read TGTGCCAGCAGCTCACAGGGAAATCAGCCCCAGCATTTT. Its protein is CASSSQGNQPQHF. Based on the CDR3 plus reference TRBV7-3 and TRBJ1-5, the full variable domain is GAGVSQTPSNKVTEKGKYVELRCDPISGHTALYWYRQSLGQGPEFLIYFQGTGAADDSGLPNDRFFAVRPEGSVSTLKIQRTERGDSAVYLCASSSQGNQPQHFGDGTRLSIL.

The chain joins TRBV28 to TRBJ2-5; 8 positions match TRBD2. The assigned J gene may be wrong: the sequence end matches TRBJ2-7 better. CDR1 is MDHEN and CDR2 is SYDVKM in the germline V gene. This CDR3 is built from 15 residues. CDR3 nucleotides: TGTGCCAGCAGTACGGGGGGGGCCCAACCCTACGAGCAGTACTTC. Translated: CASSTGGAQPYEQYF.

In DNA, the CDR3 is TGTGCCAGCAGCCCGGGCGGGAGTCTCCATACGCAGTATTTT. Amino acids: CASSPGGSLHTQYF. This sequence joins TRBV14 and TRBJ2-3, with 7 bases identical to TRBD2. The J segment lost 7 bases and the V segment lost 4 bases, leaving 8 bases of the junction unmatched. The CDR3 is 14 amino acids. Looked up from germline, CDR1 is SGHDN and CDR2 is FVKESK.

V gene TRBV6-6 combines with J gene TRBJ1-5; the match to TRBD1 covers 8 bases. The V gene end was trimmed by 8 bases and the J gene end by 2 bases; junction bases not matched to a gene: 8. Germline CDR1 is MNHNY and CDR2 is SVGAGI (reference sequence). The CDR3 sequence is 15 residues long. CDR3 protein: CASRTGTRGNQPQHF. The CDR3 coding sequence is TGTGCCAGCCGGACAGGGACGAGGGGCAATCAGCCCCAGCATTTT.

Only a few counts were recorded for this clone. CDR3 sequence: CAWSFSGTGKPQHF. CDR3 DNA: TGTGCCTGGAGCTTTTCCGGGACAGGGAAGCCCCAGCATTTT. This chain joins TRBV30 and TRBJ1-5; the match to TRBD1 covers 9 bases. The CDR3 consists of 14 residues. Per the germline V gene, CDR1 is GTSNPN and CDR2 is SVGIG (reference sequence). J gave up 8 bases and V 3 bases, and 8 bases lay outside the gene matches.